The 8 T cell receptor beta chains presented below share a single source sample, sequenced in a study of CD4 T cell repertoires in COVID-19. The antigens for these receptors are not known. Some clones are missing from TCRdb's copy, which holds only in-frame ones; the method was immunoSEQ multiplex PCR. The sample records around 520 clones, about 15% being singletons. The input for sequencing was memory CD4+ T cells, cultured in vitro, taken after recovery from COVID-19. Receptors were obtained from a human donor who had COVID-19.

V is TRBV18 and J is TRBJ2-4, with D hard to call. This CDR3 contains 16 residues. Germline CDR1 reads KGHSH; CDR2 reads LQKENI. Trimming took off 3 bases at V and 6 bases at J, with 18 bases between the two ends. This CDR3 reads CASSPDGSWSLNIQYF. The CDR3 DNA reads TGTGCCAGCTCACCCGATGGCTCGTGGAGTCTAAACATTCAGTACTTC.

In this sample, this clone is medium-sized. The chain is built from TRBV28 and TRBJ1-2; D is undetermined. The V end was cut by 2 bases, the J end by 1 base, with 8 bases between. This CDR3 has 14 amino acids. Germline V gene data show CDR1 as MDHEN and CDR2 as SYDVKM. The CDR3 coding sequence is TGTGCCAGCAGTTTAAATGTGAATAACTATGGCTACACCTTC. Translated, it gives CASSLNVNNYGYTF.

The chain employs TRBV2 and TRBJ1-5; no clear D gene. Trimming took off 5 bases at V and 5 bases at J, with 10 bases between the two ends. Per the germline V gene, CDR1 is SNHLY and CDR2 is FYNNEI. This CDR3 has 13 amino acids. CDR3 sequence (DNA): TGTGCCAGCAGTAAGGTGGGTTATCAGCCCCAGCATTTT. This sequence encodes CASSKVGYQPQHF.

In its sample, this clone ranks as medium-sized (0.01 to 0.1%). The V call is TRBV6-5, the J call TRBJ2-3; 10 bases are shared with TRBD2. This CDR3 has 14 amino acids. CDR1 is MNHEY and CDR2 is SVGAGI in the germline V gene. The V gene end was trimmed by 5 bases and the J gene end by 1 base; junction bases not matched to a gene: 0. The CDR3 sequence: CASSSGGGTDTQYF. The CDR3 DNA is TGTGCCAGCAGTAGCGGGGGGGGCACAGATACGCAGTATTTT.

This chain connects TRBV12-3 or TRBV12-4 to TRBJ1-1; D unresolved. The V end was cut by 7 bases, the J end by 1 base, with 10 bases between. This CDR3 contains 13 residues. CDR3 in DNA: TGTGCCAGCACCCAATGGGGGAACACTGAAGCTTTCTTT. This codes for CASTQWGNTEAFF.

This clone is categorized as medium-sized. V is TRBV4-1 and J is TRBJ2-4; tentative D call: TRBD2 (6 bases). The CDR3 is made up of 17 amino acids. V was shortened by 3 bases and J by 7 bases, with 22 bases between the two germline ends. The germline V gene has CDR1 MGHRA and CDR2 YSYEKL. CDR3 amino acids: CASSQEVPGGPWNIQYF. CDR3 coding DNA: TGCGCCAGCAGCCAGGAGGTACCCGGAGGGCCGTGGAACATTCAGTACTTC.

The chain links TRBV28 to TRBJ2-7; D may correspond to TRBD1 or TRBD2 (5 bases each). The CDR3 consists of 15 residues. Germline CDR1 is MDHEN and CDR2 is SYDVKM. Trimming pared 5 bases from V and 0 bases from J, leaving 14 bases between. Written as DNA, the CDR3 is TGTGCCAGCAGTGGCCGGGACGGGCACTCCTACGAGCAGTACTTC. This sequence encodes CASSGRDGHSYEQYF.

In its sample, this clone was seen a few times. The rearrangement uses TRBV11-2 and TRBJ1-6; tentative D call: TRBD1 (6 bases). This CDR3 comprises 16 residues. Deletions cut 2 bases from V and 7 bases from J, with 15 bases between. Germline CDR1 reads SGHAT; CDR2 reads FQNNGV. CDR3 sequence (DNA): TGTGCCAGCAGCTTATCCCCACAGGGTAGAAATTCACCCCTCCACTTT. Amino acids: CASSLSPQGRNSPLHF.